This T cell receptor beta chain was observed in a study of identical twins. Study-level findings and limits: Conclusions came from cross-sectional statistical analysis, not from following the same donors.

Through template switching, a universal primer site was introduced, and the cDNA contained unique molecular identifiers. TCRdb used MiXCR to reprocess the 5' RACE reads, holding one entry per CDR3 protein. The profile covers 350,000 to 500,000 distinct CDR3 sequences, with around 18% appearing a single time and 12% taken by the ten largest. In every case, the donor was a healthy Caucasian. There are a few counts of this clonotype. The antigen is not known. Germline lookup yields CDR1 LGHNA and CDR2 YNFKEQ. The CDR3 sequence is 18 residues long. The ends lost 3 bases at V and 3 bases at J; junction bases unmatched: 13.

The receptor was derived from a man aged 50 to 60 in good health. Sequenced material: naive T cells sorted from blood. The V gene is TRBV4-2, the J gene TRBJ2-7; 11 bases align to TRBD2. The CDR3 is CASSHRKGTSGYIYEQYF. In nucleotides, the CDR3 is TGTGCCAGCAGCCACAGAAAAGGGACTAGCGGCTACATCTACGAGCAGTACTTC.